Following are 21 T cell receptor beta chains from one sample sequenced in a study of T cells in Graves' hyperthyroidism and ophthalmopathy. Regions amplified from RNA transcripts were the TCR beta CDR3 regions. HTBI primers were used for first-round RT-PCR of the TCR CDR3. MiXCR was run by TCRdb on the multiplex PCR reads, yielding one entry per CDR3 protein. The profile shows some 740,000 distinct CDR3 sequences, around 15% of them singletons. The sample comprised blood. Receptors were obtained from a woman under 30 with Graves' hyperthyroidism.

The chain combines TRBV6-6 with TRBJ1-1; possible D gene TRBD1, 5 bases. From germline, CDR1 is MNHNY and CDR2 SVGAGI (reference sequence). The CDR3 has 15 residues. Trimming pared 2 bases from V and 7 bases from J, leaving 17 bases between. In DNA, the CDR3 is TGTGCCAGCAGTTACCCTCCGGGGGGAATGGGTGAAGCTTTCTTT. Translated, it gives CASSYPPGGMGEAFF.

This clonotype has just a few counts. CDR3 residues: CASSLAGPFSGYAYEQYF. CDR3 DNA sequence: TGTGCCAGCAGCTTAGCTGGCCCCTTTAGCGGGTACGCCTACGAGCAGTACTTC. The chain recombines TRBV7-2 with TRBJ2-7; 7 nucleotides agree with TRBD2. V trimming: 0 bases; J trimming: 2 bases; junction bases outside the gene matches: 13. The V gene's germline CDR1 is SGHTA and CDR2 FQGNSA. The CDR3 runs to 18 residues.

This clonotype was counted at least ten times. The chain carries TRBV6-2 or TRBV6-3 and TRBJ2-7; 12 nucleotides agree with TRBD2. The germline V gene has CDR1 MNHEY and CDR2 SVGEGT. CDR3 length equals 15 residues. The ends lost 4 bases at V and 3 bases at J; junction bases unmatched: 4. The CDR3 coding sequence is TGTGCCAGCAGTTCCCTGACTAGCGGGAGCTACGAGCAGTACTTC. It translates to CASSSLTSGSYEQYF.

This chain links TRBV29-1 with TRBJ1-5, with TRBD1 matching 9 bases. From germline, CDR1 is SQVTM and CDR2 ANQGSEA. CDR3 length: 13 amino acids. V lost 3 bases to trimming and J lost 7 bases; unmatched junction nucleotides: 4. CDR3 nucleotides: TGCAGCGTTGAGGGGACAGGGAGACAGCCCCAGCATTTT. Translated, it gives CSVEGTGRQPQHF.

The gene calls are TRBV19 and TRBJ2-7, with D perhaps assigned TRBD1 or TRBD2 (5 bases each). The CDR3 contains 15 residues. V was trimmed by 2 bases and J by 4 bases, leaving 15 bases between them. Germline-derived CDR1 and CDR2 are LNHDA and SQIVND (reference sequence). The CDR3 here is CASSITSGTRYEQYF. The DNA for the CDR3 is TGTGCCAGTAGTATAACCTCCGGGACGAGGTACGAGCAGTACTTC.

This rearrangement joins TRBV13 to TRBJ2-1; D is perhaps TRBD1 or TRBD2 (7 bases each). The V gene's germline CDR1 is PRHDT and CDR2 FYEKMQ (reference sequence). CDR3 length equals 20 residues. V was trimmed by 4 bases and J by 7 bases, leaving 32 bases between them. The CDR3 coding sequence is TGTGCCAGCAGCTCGGAGGGGGCGCCGGTTCTGGCGGGAGTGTCGAATGAGCAGTTCTTC. This translates into CASSSEGAPVLAGVSNEQFF.

V usage is TRBV7-9 and J usage is TRBJ2-3; TRBD2 agrees at 8 bases. Per the germline V gene, CDR1 is SEHNR and CDR2 is FQNEAQ (reference sequence). The V and J ends lost 2 bases and 2 bases, in that order; junction bases with no gene match: 6. This CDR3 spans 16 amino acids. This chain's CDR3 is CASSLPLAEITDTQYF. CDR3 DNA sequence: TGTGCCAGCAGCTTACCACTAGCGGAGATCACAGATACGCAGTATTTT. Supplemented by reference TRBV7-9 and TRBJ2-3, the full variable domain reads DTGVSQNPRHKITKRGQNVTFRCDPISEHNRLYWYRQTLGQGPEFLTYFQNEAQLEKSRLLSDRFSAERPKGSFSTLEIQRTEQGDSAMYLCASSLPLAEITDTQYFGPGTRLTVL.

The sample holds many counts of this clonotype. This sequence joins TRBV11-3 and TRBJ2-1; TRBD2 matches 13 bases. Germline CDR1 reads SGHNT; CDR2 reads YENEEA. V lost 1 base and J lost 5; bases outside the gene matches: 2. CDR3 size: 16 residues. DNA of the CDR3: TGTGCCAGCAGCTTAGCGGGACTAGCGGGAAACAATGAGCAGTTCTTC. Protein sequence: CASSLAGLAGNNEQFF.

This clonotype was seen repeatedly, ten times or more. The J gene is TRBJ1-1, the V gene TRBV12-3 or TRBV12-4; possibly TRBD1 for D (5 bases). The V end lost 5 bases, the J end lost 4 bases, and 11 bases lay between the germline ends. The CDR3 spans 13 residues. The CDR3 protein is CASSKQEGTEAFF. The CDR3 nucleotides read TGTGCCAGCAGTAAACAGGAGGGCACTGAAGCTTTCTTT.

This clonotype was seen repeatedly, ten times or more. V gene TRBV6-1 combines with J gene TRBJ2-3, with 8 positions matching TRBD2. V shed 8 bases, J shed 5 bases, and the junction held 6 bases outside the gene matches. This CDR3 region has 13 residues. The germline V gene encodes CDR1 MNHNS and CDR2 SASEGT. The CDR3 here is CASGSGSRDTQYF. DNA of the CDR3: TGTGCCAGCGGGAGCGGGAGCCGAGATACGCAGTATTTT.

This clonotype was seen a few times. The chain is built from TRBV4-2 and TRBJ1-1; D is possibly TRBD1 (5 bases). This CDR3 is 15 amino acids long. CDR1 LGHNA and CDR2 YNFKEQ come from the germline V gene. Trimming took off 0 bases at V and 4 bases at J, with 12 bases between the two ends. The CDR3 protein is CASSQDQGSGTEAFF. The CDR3 DNA is TGTGCCAGCAGCCAAGACCAGGGCAGTGGCACTGAAGCTTTCTTT.

This clonotype occurred a few times. J is TRBJ2-1 and V is TRBV6-1; D is possibly TRBD1 or TRBD2 (7 bases each). The germline gives CDR1 MNHNS, CDR2 SASEGT. V gave up 4 bases and J gave up 2 bases, with 15 bases separating them. The CDR3 is made up of 16 amino acids. In nucleotides, the CDR3 is TGTGCCAGCAGTGGGGAGGGGGCAACTACCTACAATGAGCAGTTCTTC. This gives the protein CASSGEGATTYNEQFF.

This clonotype was picked up many times. The CDR3 DNA reads as TGCAGTGCTAGAAGTCTCCAGTATGGGCGGGGTGGCACTGAAGCTTTCTTT. Translating gives CSARSLQYGRGGTEAFF. The rearrangement links TRBV20-1 to TRBJ1-1; the D is unclear. V gave up 2 bases and J gave up 4 bases, with 23 bases separating them. Looked up from germline, CDR1 is DFQATT and CDR2 is SNEGSKA (reference sequence). This CDR3 is built from 17 residues.

In its sample, this clonotype was seen many times. The chain couples TRBV6-1 to TRBJ1-1; 10 positions match TRBD1. There are 18 residues in the CDR3. CDR1 and CDR2 (germline): MNHNS, SASEGT. The trim removed 6 bases at V and 4 bases at J, leaving 17 bases unmatched. This CDR3 is CASRPSPGQGFGRTEAFF. CDR3 bases: TGTGCCAGCAGACCGAGCCCGGGACAGGGGTTCGGTCGCACTGAAGCTTTCTTT.

V and J are TRBV2 and TRBJ1-3; D call uncertain. Trimming removed 7 bases at V and 2 bases at J, with 12 bases between. Germline V gene data show CDR1 as SNHLY and CDR2 as FYNNEI. The CDR3 is 14 residues long. The CDR3 sequence is CASTKGRAGNTIYF. The CDR3 coding sequence is TGTGCCAGCACTAAGGGTAGGGCTGGAAACACCATATATTTT. The whole variable domain, filled in from reference TRBV2 and TRBJ1-3, reads EPEVTQTPSHQVTQMGQEVILRCVPISNHLYFYWYRQILGQKVEFLVSFYNNEISEKSEIFDDQFSVERPDGSNFTLKIRSTKLEDSAMYFCASTKGRAGNTIYFGEGSWLTVV.

This clonotype was seen repeatedly, ten times or more. J is TRBJ1-1 and V is TRBV18; 7 bases match TRBD1. J was trimmed by 0 bases and V by 5 bases; bases with no gene match: 3. Germline-derived CDR1 and CDR2 are KGHSH and LQKENI. The CDR3 consists of 14 residues. CDR3 sequence reads: CASSGTAMNTEAFF. CDR3 sequence (DNA): TGTGCCAGCTCAGGGACAGCCATGAACACTGAAGCTTTCTTT.

The chain uses TRBV29-1 and TRBJ2-7; 7 nucleotides match TRBD1. This CDR3 contains 12 residues. Germline V lookup: CDR1 SQVTM, CDR2 ANQGSEA. Unmatched junction bases numbered 3, after V lost 4 bases and J lost 3 bases. CDR3 sequence (DNA): TGCAGCGTTGGAGACAGGGACTACGAGCAGTACTTC. This gives the protein CSVGDRDYEQYF.

This clonotype was detected ten times or more. The V call is TRBV11-2, the J call TRBJ2-2, with D perhaps TRBD2 (5 bases). Germline V gives CDR1 SGHAT, CDR2 FQNNGV. Trimming cost V 5 bases and J 11 bases, with 12 bases left between them. The CDR3 covers 12 residues. Written as DNA, the CDR3 is TGTGCCAGCAGCAATCCGGGAAAAGAGCTGTTTTTT. This sequence encodes CASSNPGKELFF.

This clonotype has just a few counts. The chain carries TRBV11-3 and TRBJ2-1; 13 bases line up with TRBD2. In germline, CDR1 is SGHNT, CDR2 YENEEA. This CDR3 spans 15 amino acids. J gave up 12 bases and V 5 bases, and 10 bases lay outside the gene matches. CDR3 region: CASSPSGLAGVWQFF. The CDR3 nucleotides read TGTGCCAGCAGCCCGTCAGGACTAGCGGGAGTGTGGCAGTTCTTC.

At least ten counts were recorded for this clonotype. This sequence joins TRBV4-1 and TRBJ1-2; D not resolved. Germline CDR1 and CDR2: MGHRA and YSYEKL. The V gene lost 6 bases and the J gene lost 0 bases, with 14 bases spanning the gap. There are 15 residues in the CDR3. The CDR3 DNA follows: TGCGCCAGCAGAATACGGCAGGCCACTAACTATGGCTACACCTTC. Translation gives CASRIRQATNYGYTF.

V gene TRBV5-6 combines with J gene TRBJ1-1, with 7 bases matching TRBD1. CDR1 and CDR2 (germline): SGHDT, YYEEEE. The J segment lost 4 bases and the V segment lost 2 bases, leaving 8 bases of the junction unmatched. CDR3 size: 15 residues. The CDR3 sequence: CASSFATGVGTEAFF. In nucleotides, the CDR3 is TGTGCCAGCAGCTTCGCCACAGGGGTTGGCACTGAAGCTTTCTTT.